The clone carrying this TCR beta chain has more than one count but fewer than ten. This CDR3 spans 16 amino acids. The J segment lost 5 bases and the V segment lost 3 bases, leaving 11 bases of the junction unmatched. Germline V gene data show CDR1 as DFQATT and CDR2 as SNEGSKA (reference sequence). For the second PCR, which ran for about 7 to 12 cycles, a sample-barcoded 5' primer and a J-beta primer mix were used. TCRdb passed the 5' RACE reads through MiXCR, listing each CDR3 protein once. The sample lists over 600,000 distinct CDR3 sequences; roughly 46% were seen once. The record originates from a study of blood T cells in healthy people across ages.

The clonotype comes from a man older than 75 in good health. Sequences were obtained from blood. This chain joins TRBV20-1 and TRBJ2-1, with TRBD2 matching over 9 bases. CDR3 coding DNA: TGCAGTGCTAGGCTCCTACTCCGCGGGAGGGACAATGAGCAGTTCTTC. This sequence encodes CSARLLLRGRDNEQFF.